This T cell receptor beta chain stems from a study of regulatory T cells in long-lasting Graves disease. Study findings and constraints: With persistent disease, TRBV28, TRBJ1-2 and TRBJ2-5 were the favored segments. Accuracy could have been hurt by small sample size.

In this sample, this clonotype turned up a few times. Its cognate antigen is unknown. The CDR3 contains 18 residues. Germline assignment: CDR1 SGHRS and CDR2 YFSETQ. iRepertoire HTBI primers and Arm-PCR of CDR3 regions built TCR beta libraries. TCRdb analysed the multiplex PCR reads with MiXCR anew, one entry per CDR3 protein. The sample records some 400,000 distinct CDR3 sequences, approximately 15% being singletons. The sample's time point: newly diagnosed GD, antithyroid drugs for less than 3 months. There was RNA extracted from PBMCs, and the TCR library was made from it. Separately, the same data were catalogued under a study of T cells in Graves' hyperthyroidism and ophthalmopathy. Turning to that study: HTBI primers were the set used in a first-round RT-PCR of the TCR CDR3.

Specimen: peripheral blood mononuclear cells (PBMCs), collected at new diagnosis, from a patient treated with antithyroid drugs. V and J are TRBV5-1 and TRBJ2-3; D is undetermined. The J call may not be correct, given that the DNA end is closer to TRBJ1-5. The clonotype comes from a woman aged 25 to 39 with Graves disease. Written as DNA, the CDR3 is TGCGCCAGCAGCTTGGAAAATTGGCTAGCGGGAGTGCCAGATACGCAGCATTTT. This sequence encodes CASSLENWLAGVPDTQHF.